These 2 T cell receptor beta chains were sequenced from one sample in a study of blood T cell repertoires in COVID-19. The table came from immunoSEQ multiplex PCR; TCRdb's copy has only in-frame clones and leaves some out. This table has a few hundred thousand clones, nearly 90% appearing once. The sample comprised PBMCs or T cells enriched from blood (not recorded which). These receptors were taken from a woman in her sixties who had recovered from COVID-19.

The rearrangement links TRBV7-2 to TRBJ2-1; 9 bases line up with TRBD2. Germline V lookup: CDR1 SGHTA, CDR2 FQGNSA. The junction had 7 bases not matched to a gene; V was cut back by 1 base and J by 6 bases. The CDR3 has 16 amino acids. As DNA, the CDR3 is TGTGCCAGCAGCTTAGGAGGAGTAGCGGGAGCCAATGAGCAGTTCTTC. Amino acids: CASSLGGVAGANEQFF.

The chain is built from TRBV5-1 and TRBJ1-3; TRBD1 matches at 7 bases. V was pared by 4 bases and J by 4 bases, with 8 bases of the junction left unmatched. CDR1 SGHRS and CDR2 YFSETQ come from the germline V gene. The CDR3 extends over 15 amino acids. The CDR3 here is CASSRGQAGGNTIYF. The DNA for the CDR3 is TGCGCCAGCAGCCGCGGACAGGCGGGGGGAAACACCATATATTTT. Variable domain in full (rest from reference TRBV5-1 and TRBJ1-3): KAGVTQTPRYLIKTRGQQVTLSCSPISGHRSVSWYQQTPGQGLQFLFEYFSETQRNKGNFPGRFSGRQFSNSRSEMNVSTLELGDSALYLCASSRGQAGGNTIYFGEGSWLTVV.